This record covers a single T cell receptor beta chain. CDR1 SGHDT and CDR2 YYEEEE come from the germline V gene. This CDR3 is built from 18 residues. V was clipped by 0 bases and J by 2 bases; unmatched bases: 9. The repertoire was sequenced with immunoSEQ multiplex PCR; TCRdb's copy has only in-frame clones and lacks some. This sample has about 70,000 clones, with about 91% found just once. This specimen comes from a study of T cell changes during pregnancy in multiple sclerosis. The sequenced sample was peripheral blood, obtained after pregnancy. This clonotype originated in a female donor with multiple sclerosis, enrolled in a pregnancy study. The chain joins TRBV5-6 to TRBJ2-3, with 10 positions matching TRBD2. In nucleotides, the CDR3 is TGTGCCAGCAGCTTGGGACCTAGCGGGAGTGGATACACAGATACGCAGTATTTT. It codes for CASSLGPSGSGYTDTQYF.